The present T cell receptor beta chain was sequenced within a study of response to subunit inactivated influenza vaccine. The length of the CDR3 is 12 residues. Each CDR3 protein is one row after TCRdb ran MiXCR on the RT-PCR reads. The repertoire consists of 590,000 or so distinct CDR3 sequences, with 14% occurring once and the leading ten covering 7.6%. The clonotype comes from a man aged 50 or older who received an inactivated influenza vaccine. The sequenced sample was PBMCs from blood, obtained roughly 15 days before vaccination. V and J are TRBV21-1 and TRBJ2-1; whether TRBD1, the table's D call, matches the DNA was not checked. TRBV21-1 is designated a pseudogene. In nucleotides, the CDR3 is TGTGCCAGCAGGGACAAATCAAATGAGCAGTTCTTC. Translated: CASRDKSNEQFF.